Listed here are 19 T cell receptor beta chains from one sample, sequenced in a study of blood T cells in healthy people across ages. A sample-barcoded 5' primer and a J-beta primer mix were used in a second PCR of roughly 6 to 11 cycles. TCRdb redid the calling of the 5' RACE reads with MiXCR, one entry per CDR3 protein. The table lists around 2 million distinct CDR3 sequences, 39% of them singletons. Sequencing input: blood. These receptors all stem from a human donor in good health.

In the case of this clonotype: A read error may produce the germline difference seen at one junction end. The V and J genes are TRBV6-6 and TRBJ1-4, with 8 positions matching TRBD1. The CDR3 contains 15 residues. Germline CDR1 MNHNY, CDR2 SVGAGI (reference sequence). The CDR3 loop is CASSYRQGAGEKLFF. In DNA, the CDR3 is TGTGCCAGCAGTTACCGCCAGGGGGCGGGGGAAAAATTGTTTTTT.

This clonotype was seen repeatedly, ten times or more. The chain recombines TRBV12-3 or TRBV12-4 with TRBJ2-5, with 12 bases aligning to TRBD1. J was trimmed by 5 bases and V by 3 bases; bases with no gene match: 7. The CDR3 covers 16 residues. The CDR3 nucleotides read TGTGCCAGCAGTTTGGGGACAGGGGGCTTGGGGGAGACCCAGTACTTC. This codes for CASSLGTGGLGETQYF.

The rearrangement joins TRBV20-1 to TRBJ2-5; D tentatively fits TRBD1 or TRBD2 (5 bases each). The assigned J gene may be wrong: the sequence end matches TRBJ2-7 better. CDR1 is DFQATT and CDR2 is SNEGSKA in the germline V gene (reference sequence). This CDR3 region has 14 residues. The CDR3 sequence: CSARDEGFTYEQYF. The CDR3 bases are TGCAGTGCTAGAGATGAGGGGTTTACCTACGAGCAGTACTTC.

The chain combines TRBV7-9 with TRBJ2-7; D not resolved. Deletions cut 5 bases from V and 9 bases from J, with 17 bases between. Germline V gene sequence: CDR1 SEHNR, CDR2 FQNEAQ (reference sequence). This CDR3 spans 13 amino acids. This CDR3 is CASSGVTLERQYF. The CDR3 nucleotides are TGTGCCAGCAGCGGGGTGACTCTCGAGAGGCAGTACTTC.

J is TRBJ2-3 and V is TRBV9; D is uncertain. Germline V CDR1 and CDR2: SGDLS, YYNGEE. The CDR3 loop spans 14 amino acids. V dropped 1 base and J dropped 6 bases, with 12 bases sitting between them. In nucleotides, the CDR3 is TGTGCCAGCAGCGTAACTTCTTATATGGATACGCAGTATTTT. It specifies CASSVTSYMDTQYF.

The chain employs TRBV25-1 and TRBJ2-5, with TRBD2 identical over 8 bases. The length of the CDR3 is 17 residues. V dropped 7 bases and J dropped 5; count of bases not matched to a gene: 18. The germline V gene has CDR1 MGHDK and CDR2 SYGVNS. CDR3 DNA: TGTGCCAGCACGGAAGGGGTTAGCGGGACCCTTGGGGAGACCCAGTACTTC. Translating it yields CASTEGVSGTLGETQYF.

This clonotype was observed a handful of times. CDR3 protein: CASFSRRGNQPQHF. The CDR3 DNA sequence: TGTGCCAGCTTCTCACGGAGGGGTAATCAGCCCCAGCATTTT. The V call is TRBV28, the J call TRBJ1-5, with TRBD1 as a possible D gene (5 bases). With 8 bases removed from V and 4 bases from J, the gap between germline ends came to 15 bases. CDR3 size: 14 residues. CDR1 MDHEN and CDR2 SYDVKM come from the germline V gene.

This chain joins TRBV5-1 and TRBJ1-2, with 7 bases matching TRBD1. This CDR3 contains 15 residues. CDR1 SGHRS and CDR2 YFSETQ come from the germline V gene. After removal of 4 bases from V and 4 bases from J, the junction contained 10 bases not matched to a gene. DNA for the CDR3: TGCGCCAGCAGCGGACGACAGGGATCGGGCTATGGCTACACCTTC. Translated: CASSGRQGSGYGYTF.

This clonotype was counted only a few times. This chain joins TRBV7-8 and TRBJ1-2; the D is unclear. The germline V and J ends were trimmed by 0 bases and 0 bases, with 14 bases remaining between them. The germline V gene encodes CDR1 SGHVS and CDR2 FQNEAQ. CDR3 length: 17 residues. CDR3 region: CASSLATTWGPNYGYTF. The CDR3, as DNA: TGTGCCAGCAGCTTAGCTACGACTTGGGGTCCTAACTATGGCTACACCTTC.

The chain combines TRBV10-3 with TRBJ2-5, with D perhaps TRBD1 (6 bases). Germline CDR1 ENHRY, CDR2 SYGVKD. V was pared by 10 bases and J by 1 base, with 16 bases between. The CDR3 consists of 14 residues. This chain's CDR3 is CATSTTGPQETQYF. The CDR3 DNA follows: TGTGCCACCTCTACCACAGGGCCCCAAGAGACCCAGTACTTC.

Only a few counts were recorded for this clonotype. This chain joins TRBV6-2 or TRBV6-3 and TRBJ2-5; a weak D match, TRBD2 (7 bases). Trimming shortened V by 6 bases and J by 2 bases, and 22 bases separated the two germline ends. The CDR3 totals 17 residues. Germline CDR1 and CDR2: MNHEY and SVGEGT. The CDR3 region is CASRPPGGRPLQETQYF. The CDR3 region has the DNA TGTGCCAGCAGACCACCGGGGGGCCGCCCTCTACAAGAGACCCAGTACTTC.

V is TRBV15 and J is TRBJ2-4; maybe TRBD1 (6 bases). The J call could be wrong; TRBJ2-5 is a better fit for the DNA end. The germline V gene has CDR1 LNHNV and CDR2 YYDKDF (reference sequence). This CDR3 is built from 15 residues. The CDR3 DNA reads TGTGCCACCAGCACAGGACAGATAATCCAAGAGACCCAGTACTTC. Translating gives CATSTGQIIQETQYF.

About this clonotype itself: This sequence may be a read error, since a much larger clone differs from it by one base. The rearrangement links TRBV7-3 to TRBJ2-1; 8 nucleotides match TRBD2. Germline trimming cut 5 bases from V and 7 bases from J; bases unmatched to any gene: 7. Germline V gives CDR1 SGHTA, CDR2 FQGTGA. The CDR3 has 14 amino acids. The CDR3 nucleotides are TGTGCCAGCAGCCTGGGACTAGAGGTGAATGAGCAGTTCTTC. Encoded protein: CASSLGLEVNEQFF.

This clonotype was seen a few times. The chain recombines TRBV15 with TRBJ1-1, with D hard to call. CDR1 is LNHNV and CDR2 is YYDKDF in the germline V gene (reference sequence). The CDR3 contains 15 residues. The V and J ends lost 4 bases and 0 bases respectively, with 12 bases between them. The CDR3 coding sequence is TGTGCCACCAGCACCTACACGACCCTGAACACTGAAGCTTTCTTT. Translated, it gives CATSTYTTLNTEAFF.

This clonotype was seen only a few times. V is TRBV5-1 and J is TRBJ1-2, with 8 bases lining up with TRBD1. After removal of 1 base from V and 8 bases from J, the junction contained 10 bases not matched to a gene. Germline V gene lookup returns CDR1 SGHRS and CDR2 YFSETQ. This CDR3 comprises 15 residues. In DNA form, the CDR3 reads TGCGCCAGCAGCTTGAATACAGGGGGAACTAGGGGCTACACCTTC. It yields the protein CASSLNTGGTRGYTF. The full variable domain, with the rest looked up from reference TRBV5-1 and TRBJ1-2, is KAGVTQTPRYLIKTRGQQVTLSCSPISGHRSVSWYQQTPGQGLQFLFEYFSETQRNKGNFPGRFSGRQFSNSRSEMNVSTLELGDSALYLCASSLNTGGTRGYTFGSGTRLTVV.

The chain is built from TRBV7-9 and TRBJ2-7; 8 nucleotides align to TRBD1. The CDR3 runs to 15 residues. Germline CDR1 is SEHNR and CDR2 is FQNEAQ (reference sequence). Trimming took 6 bases from V and 2 from J; bases not matched to a gene: 9. The CDR3 sequence is CASSIGTGAPYEQYF. The CDR3, as DNA: TGTGCCAGCAGTATAGGGACAGGAGCACCCTACGAGCAGTACTTC.

This clonotype was found many times. The rearrangement links TRBV7-2 to TRBJ1-1; D not resolved. CDR1 and CDR2 from the germline V gene are SGHTA and FQGNSA. This CDR3 is 14 amino acids long. V lost 3 bases to trimming and J lost 4 bases, with 12 bases between them. This CDR3 is CASSFYGVGTEAFF. Here the CDR3 DNA reads TGTGCCAGCAGCTTTTACGGGGTCGGCACTGAAGCTTTCTTT.

The sample holds a few counts of this clonotype. The chain combines TRBV6-2 or TRBV6-3 with TRBJ2-3; the D is unclear. The CDR3 consists of 15 residues. V lost 6 bases, J lost 4 bases, and 17 bases lay in between. Germline CDR1 reads MNHEY; CDR2 reads SVGEGT. Here the CDR3 reads CASSPGPKRADTQYF. CDR3 coding DNA: TGTGCCAGCAGCCCAGGACCGAAAAGGGCAGATACGCAGTATTTT.

The chain uses TRBV20-1 and TRBJ2-1; D might be TRBD2 (6 bases). Germline CDR1 and CDR2: DFQATT and SNEGSKA (reference sequence). V shed 3 bases and J shed 7 bases, with 13 bases lying between them. CDR3 length: 13 residues. This chain's CDR3 is CSARSLEGNEQFF. CDR3 coding DNA: TGCAGTGCTAGGAGCCTGGAGGGGAATGAGCAGTTCTTC.